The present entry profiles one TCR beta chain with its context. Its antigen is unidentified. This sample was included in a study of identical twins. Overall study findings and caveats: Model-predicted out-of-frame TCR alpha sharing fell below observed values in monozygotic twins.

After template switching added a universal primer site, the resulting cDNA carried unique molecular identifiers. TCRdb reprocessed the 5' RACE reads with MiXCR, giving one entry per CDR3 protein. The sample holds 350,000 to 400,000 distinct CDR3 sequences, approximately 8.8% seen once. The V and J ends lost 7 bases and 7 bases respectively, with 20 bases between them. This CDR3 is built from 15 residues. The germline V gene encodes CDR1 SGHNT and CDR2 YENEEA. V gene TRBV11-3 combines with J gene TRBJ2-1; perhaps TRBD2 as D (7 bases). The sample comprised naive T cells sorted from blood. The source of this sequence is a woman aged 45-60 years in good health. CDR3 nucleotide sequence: TGTGCCAGCACCAAGGGGGGGTTGACGACGAATGAGCAGTTCTTC. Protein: CASTKGGLTTNEQFF.